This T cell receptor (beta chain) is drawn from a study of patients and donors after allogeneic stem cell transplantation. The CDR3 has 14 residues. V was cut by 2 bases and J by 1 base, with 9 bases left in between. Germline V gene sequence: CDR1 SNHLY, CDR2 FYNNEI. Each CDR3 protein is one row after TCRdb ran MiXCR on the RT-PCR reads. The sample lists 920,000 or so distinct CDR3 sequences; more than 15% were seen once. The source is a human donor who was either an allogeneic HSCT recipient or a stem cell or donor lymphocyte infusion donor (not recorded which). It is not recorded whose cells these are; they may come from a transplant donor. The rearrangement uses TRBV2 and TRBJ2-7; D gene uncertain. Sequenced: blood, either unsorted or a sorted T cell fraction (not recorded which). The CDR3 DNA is TGTGCCAGCAGTGAAAGGCCCATGTCCTACGAGCAGTACTTC. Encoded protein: CASSERPMSYEQYF.